Listed below are T cell receptor beta chains from one sample, sequenced in a study of vaccination and CD4 T cells after COVID-19. No antigen has been assigned to these receptors. TCRdb independently ran MiXCR on the PCR reads; one entry per CDR3 protein. Of more than 15,000 distinct CDR3 sequences in the sample, less than 35% were seen once. The sample consisted of cultured CD4+ T cells from blood. The source of these receptors is a human donor with COVID-19. The CDR3 runs from the conserved cysteine through the conserved F or W. The D gene is left open where the match is weak. Size is stated for part of the rows, as once, few or many counts, or as a class when the clone is expanded.

d_call clone_size j_call v_call cdr3_nt cdr3_aa
TRBD1 NA TRBJ2-7 TRBV6-2/TRBV6-3 TGTGCCAGCCTTACCGGGACAGGGGGTAACGAGCAGTACTTC CASLTGTGGNEQYF
TRBD1 NA TRBJ2-7 TRBV15 TGTGCCACCAGCAGAGATGGCGGGACAGGGGACGAGCAGTACTTC CATSRDGGTGDEQYF
NA NA TRBJ2-2 TRBV6-1 TGTGCCAGCAGTCTGACGGGGGCCGAGAGTGGGGAGCTGTTTTTT CASSLTGAESGELFF
NA NA TRBJ1-3 TRBV5-1 TGCGCCAGCAGCTTGGGACAAGGAAACACCATATATTTT CASSLGQGNTIYF
NA few TRBJ1-2 TRBV7-2 TGTGCCAGCAGCTTAGGTCGTTCCGGAGGGAATGACTATGGCTACACCTTC CASSLGRSGGNDYGYTF
NA NA TRBJ1-2 TRBV14 TGTGCCAGCAGCCACGGATACTCGCGTGGCTACACCTTC CASSHGYSRGYTF
NA few TRBJ1-6 TRBV11-1 TGTGCCAGCAGCCCAACGCTAGGGGCGGCCTCACCCCTCCACTTT CASSPTLGAASPLHF
NA NA TRBJ1-4 TRBV10-3 TGTGCCATCAGCCAGGGAGGGGCTAATGAAAAACTGTTTTTT CAISQGGANEKLFF
NA NA TRBJ1-5 TRBV2 TGTGCCAGCAGCAAAGACAAGAGCAATCAGCCCCGGCATTTT CASSKDKSNQPRHF
NA few TRBJ1-2 TRBV21-1 TGTGCCAGCAGCCACCCGGGACAGGTCCTATTGGGGGGCACCTTC CASSHPGQVLLGGTF
NA NA TRBJ2-3 TRBV12-3/TRBV12-4 TGTGCCAGCGCCTACCGGGCGGGGCTTGGCGATACGCAGTATTTT CASAYRAGLGDTQYF
TRBD1 NA TRBJ1-2 TRBV15 TGTGCCACCAGCAGAGGGGGACAGGGAACCGGTGGCTACACCTTC CATSRGGQGTGGYTF
TRBD2 NA TRBJ2-5 TRBV18 TGTGCCAGCTCACCCGGGACTACAAGTGGAGAGACCCAGTACTTC CASSPGTTSGETQYF